This TCR beta chain emerged from a study of blood T cell repertoires in COVID-19. Per the original methods: Reference gene primer amplification gave nucleated cell count estimates. The assay was immunoSEQ multiplex PCR, and TCRdb's table has in-frame clones only and misses some. The V and J calls and the clone size are those of that table, but D and trimming were determined from the DNA. The sample records 200,000 or so clones, roughly nine tenths being singletons. All enrollees were about 18 to 89 years old and from approximately 24 US areas. Assignment of participants to cohorts was predicated upon participant-reported clinical history. Sequenced input: PBMCs or T cells enriched from blood (not recorded which). This receptor was taken from a woman between 40 and 50 years old with acute COVID-19.

CDR3 nucleotides: TGCAGCGTTCGGGACGGCCGACAGGGGATCTCACTCTCCTATAATTCACCCCTCCACTTT. Translating it yields CSVRDGRQGISLSYNSPLHF. The chain joins TRBV29-1 to TRBJ1-6, with 8 nucleotides matching TRBD1. Germline lookup yields CDR1 SQVTM and CDR2 ANQGSEA. The CDR3 has 20 residues. After removal of 5 bases from V and 0 bases from J, the junction contained 18 bases not matched to a gene.